Below, 21 T cell receptor beta chains from the same sample are listed, as sequenced in a study of CD4+ T cells in melanoma. Data came from immunoSEQ multiplex PCR; TCRdb stores just in-frame clones and leaves some out. The sample lists some 110,000 clones, around 93% occurring once. Source material: peripheral blood. The receptors shown here come from a human donor with melanoma.

The V and J genes are TRBV28 and TRBJ1-2, with D possibly being TRBD1 (5 bases). V lost 7 bases to trimming and J lost 5 bases, with 11 bases between them. The CDR3 spans 12 residues. Germline V gives CDR1 MDHEN, CDR2 SYDVKM. Here the CDR3 DNA reads TGTGCCAGCACCAGCCAGGGTTATGGCTACACCTTC. Translating gives CASTSQGYGYTF.

The chain carries TRBV5-1 and TRBJ2-1; no clear D. V was pared by 2 bases and J by 0 bases, with 0 bases between. The CDR3 is 12 residues long. CDR1 and CDR2 from the germline V gene are SGHRS and YFSETQ. This chain's CDR3 is CASSFSYNEQFF. Here the CDR3 DNA reads TGCGCCAGCAGCTTCTCCTACAATGAGCAGTTCTTC.

The genes are TRBV9 and TRBJ1-3; D gene uncertain. Trimming stripped 4 bases from V and 4 bases from J, with 6 bases between. The CDR3 is 12 amino acids. The germline V gene encodes CDR1 SGDLS and CDR2 YYNGEE. CDR3 sequence: CASSPQGNTIYF. For the CDR3, the DNA is TGTGCCAGCAGCCCACAGGGAAACACCATATATTTT.

This chain links TRBV7-3 with TRBJ2-4, with a possible D match to TRBD2 (5 bases). This CDR3 contains 15 residues. Germline CDR1 and CDR2: SGHTA and FQGTGA. Trimming removed 1 base at V and 7 bases at J, with 14 bases between. This CDR3 is CASSLNPGKGNIQYF. The CDR3 DNA is TGTGCCAGCAGCTTAAATCCGGGGAAGGGTAACATTCAGTACTTC.

The rearrangement uses TRBV2 and TRBJ1-2; D ambiguous. CDR3 length: 11 amino acids. Trimming left V 8 bases short and J 4 bases short, with 8 bases between. Looked up from germline, CDR1 is SNHLY and CDR2 is FYNNEI. Here the CDR3 reads CASRQVYGYTF. DNA of the CDR3: TGTGCCAGCCGACAAGTCTATGGCTACACCTTC.

This chain connects TRBV9 to TRBJ2-7; TRBD1 or TRBD2 may be the D gene (5 bases each). Per germline, CDR1 SGDLS and CDR2 YYNGEE. V gave up 5 bases and J gave up 0 bases, with 9 bases separating them. CDR3 length: 13 residues. CDR3 protein: CASRGDHSYEQYF. In nucleotides, the CDR3 is TGTGCCAGCAGGGGGGACCACTCCTACGAGCAGTACTTC. Filled out from reference TRBV9 and TRBJ2-7, the complete variable domain reads DSGVTQTPKHLITATGQRVTLRCSPRSGDLSVYWYQQSLDQGLQFLIQYYNGEERAKGNILERFSAQQFPDLHSELNLSSLELGDSALYFCASRGDHSYEQYFGPGTRLTVT.

The chain has TRBV9 and TRBJ2-5; weak D call: TRBD2 (6 bases). CDR3 length equals 13 residues. CDR1 and CDR2 (germline): SGDLS, YYNGEE. Trimming left V 4 bases short and J 4 bases short, with 11 bases between. CDR3 nucleotides: TGTGCCAGCAGCTTCCTGGGGGGAGAGACCCAGTACTTC. This sequence encodes CASSFLGGETQYF.

The genes are TRBV5-1 and TRBJ1-2; D is ambiguous. Germline V CDR1 and CDR2: SGHRS, YFSETQ. The CDR3 has 13 amino acids. V dropped 0 bases and J dropped 5 bases, with 8 bases sitting between them. The CDR3 loop reads CASSLGTEYGYTF. The CDR3 bases are TGCGCCAGCAGCTTGGGTACAGAATATGGCTACACCTTC.

In its sample, this clone was seen a few times. The CDR3 region is CASTRLGTGGAWAYEQYF. Written as DNA, the CDR3 is TGTGCCAGCACCCGCCTCGGGACAGGGGGCGCTTGGGCCTACGAGCAGTACTTC. This sequence joins TRBV27 and TRBJ2-7, with 12 bases that match TRBD1. The germline V gene has CDR1 MNHEY and CDR2 SMNVEV (reference sequence). This CDR3 region has 18 residues. Trimming cost V 7 bases and J 2 bases; bases outside gene matches: 15.

This clone was observed a single time. This chain connects TRBV15 to TRBJ2-7, with 8 bases fitting TRBD1. Germline CDR1 reads LNHNV; CDR2 reads YYDKDF (reference sequence). The length of the CDR3 is 15 residues. The V segment lost 1 base and the J segment 3 bases; nucleotides outside the gene matches: 5. The CDR3 DNA follows: TGTGCCACCAGCAGAGTTCTTGGACAGGGCTACGAGCAGTACTTC. It encodes CATSRVLGQGYEQYF.

The chain is built from TRBV19 and TRBJ2-3; TRBD2 is a possible D gene (6 bases). Trimming shortened V by 5 bases and J by 4 bases, and 16 bases separated the two germline ends. In germline, CDR1 is LNHDA, CDR2 SQIVND (reference sequence). There are 15 residues in the CDR3. The CDR3 coding sequence is TGTGCCAGTAGTCAACTGCGGGATAGGGCAGATACGCAGTATTTT. This gives the protein CASSQLRDRADTQYF. Drawing the rest from reference TRBV19 and TRBJ2-3, the complete variable domain is DGGITQSPKYLFRKEGQNVTLSCEQNLNHDAMYWYRQDPGQGLRLIYYSQIVNDFQKGDIAEGYSVSREKKESFPLTVTSAQKNPTAFYLCASSQLRDRADTQYFGPGTRLTVL.

The genes are TRBV7-2 and TRBJ1-1; weak D call: TRBD1 (5 bases). CDR1 SGHTA and CDR2 FQGNSA come from the germline V gene. This CDR3 has 14 amino acids. Trimming took 5 bases from V and 2 from J, leaving 12 bases between them. This CDR3 is CASSGIRDNTEAFF. CDR3 coding DNA: TGTGCCAGCAGCGGAATCCGGGACAACACTGAAGCTTTCTTT.

This clone was observed a handful of times. This sequence joins TRBV7-9 and TRBJ2-7; D unclear. The germline gives CDR1 SEHNR, CDR2 FQNEAQ (reference sequence). V gave up 7 bases and J gave up 2 bases, with 6 bases separating them. This CDR3 region has 11 residues. CDR3 sequence reads: CASIGTYEQYF. DNA of the CDR3: TGTGCCAGCATCGGAACCTACGAGCAGTACTTC.

The chain carries TRBV9 and TRBJ1-3; D possibly corresponds to TRBD1 (5 bases). V lost 0 bases to trimming and J lost 4 bases, with 11 bases between them. The CDR3 is made up of 15 amino acids. Germline lookup yields CDR1 SGDLS and CDR2 YYNGEE. The CDR3 region has the DNA TGTGCCAGCAGCGTAGATTGGGGGGTCGGAAACACCATATATTTT. This gives the protein CASSVDWGVGNTIYF.

This clone has more than one count but fewer than ten. This sequence joins TRBV5-1 and TRBJ2-2; D is ambiguous. Trimming cost V 0 bases and J 2 bases, with 5 bases left between them. CDR3 length equals 14 residues. Germline-derived CDR1 and CDR2 are SGHRS and YFSETQ. CDR3 DNA: TGCGCCAGCAGCTTGGATGGAAACACCGGGGAGCTGTTTTTT. This codes for CASSLDGNTGELFF.

V is TRBV2 and J is TRBJ1-2; 9 bases are a match to TRBD1. The CDR3 loop spans 16 amino acids. Germline assignment: CDR1 SNHLY and CDR2 FYNNEI. The junction had 10 bases not matched to a gene; V was cut back by 4 bases and J by 4 bases. CDR3 nucleotide sequence: TGTGCCAGCAGTGTCCCGGGACAGGGCCCGAGCTATGGCTACACCTTC. Translation gives CASSVPGQGPSYGYTF.

The gene calls are TRBV28 and TRBJ2-5; D perhaps matches TRBD2 (6 bases). The length of the CDR3 is 14 residues. V shed 7 bases and J shed 6 bases, with 18 bases lying between them. Germline-derived CDR1 and CDR2 are MDHEN and SYDVKM. This CDR3 reads CASNPGGIAKTQYF. CDR3 DNA sequence: TGTGCCAGCAACCCCGGGGGAATTGCTAAGACCCAGTACTTC.

This chain uses TRBV7-2 with TRBJ2-2, with D perhaps TRBD1 (6 bases). This CDR3 spans 16 amino acids. V lost 5 bases and J 1 base, leaving 14 bases between the germline ends. The germline V gene has CDR1 SGHTA and CDR2 FQGNSA. This CDR3 reads CASSPQQGLNTGELFF. The CDR3 DNA follows: TGTGCCAGCAGCCCCCAACAGGGCTTGAACACCGGGGAGCTGTTTTTT.

To note about this clone: Other DNA sequences in the same sample also yield this CDR3. This chain links TRBV19 with TRBJ2-5; a weak D match, TRBD1 (5 bases). Germline V gene data show CDR1 as LNHDA and CDR2 as SQIVND (reference sequence). Trimming shortened V by 5 bases and J by 1 base, and 5 bases separated the two germline ends. This CDR3 is 12 amino acids long. This chain's CDR3 is CASSQGQETQYF. The DNA of the CDR3 is TGTGCCAGTAGTCAGGGCCAAGAGACCCAGTACTTC. The variable domain in full, completed from reference TRBV19 and TRBJ2-5, reads DGGITQSPKYLFRKEGQNVTLSCEQNLNHDAMYWYRQDPGQGLRLIYYSQIVNDFQKGDIAEGYSVSREKKESFPLTVTSAQKNPTAFYLCASSQGQETQYFGPGTRLLVL.

This chain uses TRBV4-3 with TRBJ1-2; 8 bases are shared with TRBD1. There are 15 residues in the CDR3. CDR1 and CDR2 (germline): LGHNA, YSLEER. J was trimmed by 5 bases and V by 1 base; bases with no gene match: 6. CDR3 loop: CASSQVDRGTYGYTF. In nucleotides, the CDR3 is TGCGCCAGCAGCCAAGTAGACAGGGGAACATATGGCTACACCTTC.

This clone was recorded only once. The chain has TRBV4-2 and TRBJ1-2; a weak D match, TRBD1 (6 bases). Germline V gene sequence: CDR1 LGHNA, CDR2 YNFKEQ. The CDR3 is made up of 15 amino acids. The V end was cut by 7 bases, the J end by 5 bases, with 20 bases between. CDR3 coding DNA: TGTGCCAGCACCCCCCCCACGGGGGCTTGGTATGGCTACACCTTC. Translated, it gives CASTPPTGAWYGYTF.